This is a list of T cell receptor beta chains from one sample in a study of blood T cell repertoires in COVID-19. TCRdb's table, derived via immunoSEQ multiplex PCR, lists solely in-frame clones and lacks some. The repertoire holds 150,000 to 200,000 clones, with 85% to 90% as singletons. Sequences were obtained from peripheral blood. The receptors originated from a woman aged 18-29 years who had recovered from COVID-19. CDR3s include the opening cysteine and the closing phenylalanine or tryptophan. A D gene is named only where the DNA matches it firmly. Expanded clones get a size class; other rows say once, few or many, or leave the size out.

>-|-|TRBV20-1|TRBJ2-1
TGCAGTGCTGCTCTAGGTGAGCAGTTCTTC
CSAALGEQFF
>-|-|TRBV5-5|TRBJ1-2
TGTGCCAGCAGCTCGACCCCAATAGTGTCAGGGGGCTACACCTTC
CASSSTPIVSGGYTF
>-|-|TRBV9|TRBJ2-3
TGTGCCAGCAGCGTAGCGGGTGTGGGAGCGTGGCAGTATTTT
CASSVAGVGAWQYF
>-|-|TRBV21-1|TRBJ1-3
TGTGCCAGCAGCAAAGTCTTCTCCAGGGACTCTGGAAACACCATATATTTT
CASSKVFSRDSGNTIYF
>-|-|TRBV18|TRBJ1-1
TGTGCCAGCTCTCTAGGCACTGAAGCTTTCTTT
CASSLGTEAFF
>-|-|TRBV14|TRBJ1-3
TGTGCCAGCAGCCAAGATCCGGCAGGGTACTTTGCTGGAAACACCATATATTTT
CASSQDPAGYFAGNTIYF
>TRBD1|-|TRBV3-1/TRBV3-2|TRBJ2-7
TGTGCCAGCAGCCACCCCGGGACAGGGGATCCCTACGAGCAGTACTTC
CASSHPGTGDPYEQYF
>-|-|TRBV7-7|TRBJ2-3
TGTGCCAGCAGCCCGGGACATTCAGTTACCGATACGCAGTATTTT
CASSPGHSVTDTQYF
>TRBD2|-|TRBV15|TRBJ2-3
TGTGCCACCCTAGCGGGGGCTAGCACAGATACGCAGTATTTT
CATLAGASTDTQYF
>-|-|TRBV9|TRBJ2-1
TGTGCCAGCAGCGTAGGCCCGGTGTCCTACAATGAGCAGTTCTTC
CASSVGPVSYNEQFF
>-|-|TRBV27|TRBJ1-1
TGTGCCAGCAGTGTTAGCGGGTACGGCACTGAAGCTTTCTTT
CASSVSGYGTEAFF
>TRBD1|once|TRBV12-3/TRBV12-4|TRBJ1-1
TGTGCCAGCAGTGGGACAGGGGGCACTGAAGCTTTCTTT
CASSGTGGTEAFF
>-|-|TRBV10-3|TRBJ2-3
TGTGCCATCAGTGGGTGGACAGTCAGCACAGATACGCAGTATTTT
CAISGWTVSTDTQYF
>TRBD1|-|TRBV19|TRBJ2-2
TGTGCCAGTAGTGATGGACAGGAGAACACCGGGGAGCTGTTTTTT
CASSDGQENTGELFF
>TRBD1|once|TRBV7-8|TRBJ2-1
TGTGCCAGCAGCTCGGGACAGTCGAGCTCCTACAATGAGCAGTTCTTC
CASSSGQSSSYNEQFF
>TRBD2|-|TRBV6-4|TRBJ2-3
TGTGCCAGCAGTGACTCGGGAGGGCCAGATACGCAGTATTTT
CASSDSGGPDTQYF
>-|-|TRBV1|TRBJ2-3
TGCACCAGCAGCCAAGAGTGGTGGGAGCACACAGATACGCAGTATTTT
CTSSQEWWEHTDTQYF
>-|-|TRBV3-1/TRBV3-2|TRBJ1-4
TGTGCCAGCAGCCAAGATGCACGCGTTGGGCAGGATAATGAAAAACTGTTTTTT
CASSQDARVGQDNEKLFF
>TRBD1|-|TRBV5-1|TRBJ1-2
TGCGCCAGCAGCCGTGGACAGGGTAAAGGCTATGGCTACACCTTC
CASSRGQGKGYGYTF
>-|-|TRBV7-3|TRBJ2-1
TGTGCCAGCAGCAGTCAAGTCGGGGAGCAGTTCTTC
CASSSQVGEQFF
>-|-|TRBV30|TRBJ1-1
TGTGCCTGGAGTGTACGTTGGGGGGCTGAAGCTTTCTTT
CAWSVRWGAEAFF
>TRBD1|-|TRBV5-1|TRBJ1-6
TGCGCCAGCGGGGACAGCCCCAATTCACCCCTCCACTTT
CASGDSPNSPLHF
>-|-|TRBV5-1|TRBJ2-5
TGCGCCAGCAGCGTAGCCGGACAGTCAGGGGAGACCCAGTACTTC
CASSVAGQSGETQYF
>TRBD2|-|TRBV9|TRBJ2-1
TGTGCCAGCAGCGGGACTAGCGGGAGGGCGACTTACAATGAGCAGTTCTTC
CASSGTSGRATYNEQFF
>TRBD2|few|TRBV18|TRBJ2-1
TGTGCCAGCTCACGTCGACTAGCGGGAGATGGAGACAATGAGCAGTTCTTC
CASSRRLAGDGDNEQFF
>TRBD1|-|TRBV12-3/TRBV12-4|TRBJ1-1
TGTGCCAGCAGTTTGGGCAGGGGGACTGAAGCTTTCTTT
CASSLGRGTEAFF
>-|-|TRBV4-1|TRBJ2-5
TGCGCCAGCAGCCCATCGACAGGCATCTACCAAGAGACCCAGTACTTC
CASSPSTGIYQETQYF
>TRBD1|-|TRBV19|TRBJ2-3
TGTGCCAGTATGTTAGGGGGACAGGACACAGATACGCAGTATTTT
CASMLGGQDTDTQYF
>TRBD2|once|TRBV7-9|TRBJ2-5
TGTGCCAGCAGCTTAGTAACTAGCGAACAAGAGACCCAGTACTTC
CASSLVTSEQETQYF
>TRBD1|once|TRBV11-2|TRBJ1-2
TGTGCCAGCAGCTACGGACAGGGGAAGGTGGGCTATGGCTACACCTTC
CASSYGQGKVGYGYTF
>-|-|TRBV6-2/TRBV6-3|TRBJ1-1
TGTGCCAGCAGCCGGATAAGCGGGAACACTGAAGCTTTCTTT
CASSRISGNTEAFF
>-|once|TRBV6-2/TRBV6-3|TRBJ2-1
TGTGCCAGCAGTTGGGGGCGGAAGAGTAATGAGCAGTTCTTC
CASSWGRKSNEQFF
>TRBD1|-|TRBV4-1|TRBJ1-6
TGCGCCAGCAGCCAAGTGGCAGGGGGTTCTTCACCCCTCCACTTT
CASSQVAGGSSPLHF
>TRBD1|-|TRBV13|TRBJ1-2
TGTGCCAGCAGCTCTTGGACAGGGGGCAGTCATGGCTACACCTTC
CASSSWTGGSHGYTF
>-|-|TRBV18|TRBJ2-2
TGTGCCAGCTCACCACCTAGCCTCACCGGGGAGCTGTTTTTT
CASSPPSLTGELFF
>TRBD1|few|TRBV9|TRBJ1-5
TGTGCCAGCAGCGTAGGGACAGGGGTTCAGCCCCAGCATTTT
CASSVGTGVQPQHF
>-|-|TRBV4-1|TRBJ2-1
TGCGCCAGCAGCCTGCGGGCCGCCCCGAGCTCCTACAATGAGCAGTTCTTC
CASSLRAAPSSYNEQFF
>-|-|TRBV7-8|TRBJ1-1
TGTGCCAGCAGCTTAATCTTTGCGGCAGCAATGAACACTGAAGCTTTCTTT
CASSLIFAAAMNTEAFF
>-|-|TRBV11-2|TRBJ1-2
TGTGCCAGCAGCTTAGAACGAGTCTATGGCTACACCTTC
CASSLERVYGYTF
>TRBD1|-|TRBV6-6|TRBJ1-1
TGTGCCACCCGGGTGGTCAGGGGGGACACTGAAGCTTTCTTT
CATRVVRGDTEAFF
>-|-|TRBV10-2|TRBJ1-1
TGCGCCAGCAGTCCTGGGGCCACTGAAGCTTTCTTT
CASSPGATEAFF
>TRBD1|-|TRBV5-1|TRBJ1-3
TGCGCCAGCAGCCTCACGCCAACAGGGGTCTCTGGAAACACCATATATTTT
CASSLTPTGVSGNTIYF
>TRBD1|-|TRBV6-2/TRBV6-3|TRBJ2-4
TGTGCCAGCAGTCGGGGACAGCTTCTAGCCAAAAACATTCAGTACTTC
CASSRGQLLAKNIQYF
>TRBD1|-|TRBV6-5|TRBJ2-1
TGTGCCAGCAGCTACTCGGGACAGCACAATGAGCAGTTCTTC
CASSYSGQHNEQFF
>TRBD1|-|TRBV11-1|TRBJ2-1
TGTGCCAGCAGCCCGGGACAGGGGGTCTACAATGAGCAGTTCTTC
CASSPGQGVYNEQFF
>TRBD1|-|TRBV2|TRBJ1-1
TGTGCCAGCAGCCAGGGACAGGGGGGCCTCCACGAAGCTTTCTTT
CASSQGQGGLHEAFF
>-|-|TRBV18|TRBJ1-1
TGTGCCAGCTCACTAATAGGGGCCCCCGGGAACACTGAAGCTTTCTTT
CASSLIGAPGNTEAFF
>-|-|TRBV3-1/TRBV3-2|TRBJ1-1
TGTGCCAGCAGCCTTTCGTTAACTGAAGCTTTCTTT
CASSLSLTEAFF
>-|-|TRBV5-4|TRBJ1-1
TGTGCCAGCAGCGAGCAGGTTATGAACACTGAAGCTTTCTTT
CASSEQVMNTEAFF
>-|-|TRBV6-2/TRBV6-3|TRBJ2-7
TGTGCCAGCAGTTACCGCCGGTACGAGCAGTACTTC
CASSYRRYEQYF
>-|-|TRBV2|TRBJ1-1
TGTGCCAGCAGTGTTGGGGGCATGGCTGAAGCTTTCTTT
CASSVGGMAEAFF
>TRBD1|-|TRBV7-9|TRBJ1-2
TGTGCCAGCAGCTCGACAGGGAGTGGCCTTGGCTACACCTTC
CASSSTGSGLGYTF